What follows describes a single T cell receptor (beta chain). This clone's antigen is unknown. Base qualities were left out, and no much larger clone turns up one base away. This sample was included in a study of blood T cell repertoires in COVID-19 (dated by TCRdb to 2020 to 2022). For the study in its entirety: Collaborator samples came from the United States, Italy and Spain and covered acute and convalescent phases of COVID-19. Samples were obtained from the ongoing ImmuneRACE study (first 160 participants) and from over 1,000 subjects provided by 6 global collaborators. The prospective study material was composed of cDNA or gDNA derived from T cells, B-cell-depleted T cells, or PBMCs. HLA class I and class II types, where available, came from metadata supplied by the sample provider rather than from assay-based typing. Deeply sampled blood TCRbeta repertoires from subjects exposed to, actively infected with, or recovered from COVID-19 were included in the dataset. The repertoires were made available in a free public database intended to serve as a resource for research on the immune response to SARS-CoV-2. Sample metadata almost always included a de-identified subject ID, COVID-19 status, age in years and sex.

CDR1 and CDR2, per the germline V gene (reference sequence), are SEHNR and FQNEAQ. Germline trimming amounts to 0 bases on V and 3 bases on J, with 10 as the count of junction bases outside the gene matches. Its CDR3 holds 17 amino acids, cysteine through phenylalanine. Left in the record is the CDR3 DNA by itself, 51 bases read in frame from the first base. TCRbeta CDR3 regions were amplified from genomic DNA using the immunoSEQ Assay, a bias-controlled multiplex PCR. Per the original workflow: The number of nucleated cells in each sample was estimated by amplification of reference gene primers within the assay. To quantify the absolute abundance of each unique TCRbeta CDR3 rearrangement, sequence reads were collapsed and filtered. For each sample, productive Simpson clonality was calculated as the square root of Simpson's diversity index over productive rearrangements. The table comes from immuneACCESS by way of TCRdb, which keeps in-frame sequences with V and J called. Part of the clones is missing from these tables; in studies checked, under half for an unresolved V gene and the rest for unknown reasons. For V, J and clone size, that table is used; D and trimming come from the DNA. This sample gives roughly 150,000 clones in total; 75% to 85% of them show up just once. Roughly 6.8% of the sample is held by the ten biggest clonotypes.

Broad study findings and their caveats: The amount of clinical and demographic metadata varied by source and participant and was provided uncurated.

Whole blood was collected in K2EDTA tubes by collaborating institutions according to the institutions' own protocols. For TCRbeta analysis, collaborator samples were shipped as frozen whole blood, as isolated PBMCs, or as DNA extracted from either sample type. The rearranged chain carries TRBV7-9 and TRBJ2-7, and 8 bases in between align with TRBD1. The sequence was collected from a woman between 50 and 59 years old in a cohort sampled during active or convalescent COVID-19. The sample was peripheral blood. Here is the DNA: TGTGCCAGCAGCTTAGCCCCTGGACAGGGTCGTCGCTACGAGCAGTACTTC. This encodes CASSLAPGQGRRYEQYF.